These 10 T cell receptor beta chains were all obtained from the same sample, sequenced in a study of vaccination and CD4 T cells after COVID-19 (dated 2022 in TCRdb). The sample's treatment or condition label, in plain terms: roughly ten-day PBMC culture with coronavirus spike peptide pools or control peptides (ViraFEST assay). These receptors' antigens are unknown. The receptor library was made with PCR. Sequencing was carried out with an Illumina iSeq 100. DNA from cultured CD4+ T cells was subjected to TCR sequencing with the Oncomine TCR Beta short-read assay at the Johns Hopkins FTIC core. The public reads were reanalyzed by TCRdb: fastp trimming at Q25, MiXCR alignment, in-frame beta chains only. For every CDR3 protein sequence, its rows merge into one entry that carries the most common genes and DNA. In this sample the table shows about 7,000 distinct CDR3 sequences, roughly 67% of which occur a single time. Around 28% of the sample is held by the ten biggest clonotypes.

The specimen sequenced was CD4+ T cells from blood, cultured in vitro. These receptors were taken from a human donor who had recovered from COVID-19.

The chain recombines TRBV12-3 or TRBV12-4 with TRBJ2-2; TRBD2 aligns across 7 bases. The V and J ends lost 10 bases and 5 bases, in that order; junction bases with no gene match: 4. The CDR3 length is 12 residues. CDR3 sequence reads: CATGGRTGELFF. The CDR3 coding sequence is TGTGCCACCGGGGGGAGAACCGGGGAGCTGTTTTTT.

This clonotype showed up just a few times. This chain uses TRBV6-1 with TRBJ1-1; D not resolved. The germline V and J ends were trimmed by 6 bases and 4 bases, with 18 bases remaining between them. From germline, CDR1 is MNHNS and CDR2 SASEGT. This CDR3 contains 15 residues. The chain's CDR3 is CASSPRGGLATEAFF. The DNA of the CDR3 is TGTGCCAGCAGCCCCCGCGGTGGGTTGGCCACTGAAGCTTTCTTT.

The rearrangement uses TRBV20-1 and TRBJ1-5; a weak D match, TRBD1 (5 bases). Germline V CDR1 and CDR2: DFQATT, SNEGSKA (reference sequence). The V and J ends lost 4 bases and 4 bases respectively, with 20 bases between them. This CDR3 is built from 16 residues. This CDR3 reads CSAIDRSLTWNQPQHF. In DNA form, the CDR3 reads TGCAGTGCTATTGACAGATCCCTTACGTGGAATCAGCCCCAGCATTTT.

The rearrangement links TRBV20-1 to TRBJ2-7; maybe TRBD2 (7 bases). Per germline, CDR1 DFQATT and CDR2 SNEGSKA (reference sequence). The V and J ends lost 3 bases and 0 bases respectively, with 12 bases between them. The CDR3 covers 14 residues. The DNA of the CDR3 is TGCAGTGCTAGGGAGGGAGGGGGCTCCTACGAGCAGTACTTC. Translated, it gives CSAREGGGSYEQYF.

The chain has TRBV20-1 and TRBJ2-1, with D perhaps matching TRBD1 or TRBD2 (5 bases each). Trimming stripped 5 bases from V and 9 bases from J, with 17 bases between. The germline gives CDR1 DFQATT, CDR2 SNEGSKA (reference sequence). The CDR3 runs to 13 residues. The CDR3 reads CSAPRDVGFEQFF. The CDR3 DNA reads TGCAGTGCTCCCCGGGACGTGGGTTTTGAGCAGTTCTTC.

The CDR3 bases are TGCAGTGCTTTCACAGGGGGCGGGGAGACCCAGTACTTC. Its translation: CSAFTGGGETQYF. This chain connects TRBV20-1 to TRBJ2-5; the match to TRBD1 covers 9 bases. J lost 5 bases, V lost 5 bases, and 6 bases had no gene match. Germline-derived CDR1 and CDR2 are DFQATT and SNEGSKA (reference sequence). The CDR3 consists of 13 residues.

The J gene is TRBJ2-3, the V gene TRBV6-5; no clear D gene. Trimming left V 0 bases short and J 8 bases short, with 9 bases between. The CDR3 covers 13 residues. The germline gives CDR1 MNHEY, CDR2 SVGAGI. CDR3 protein: CASSYSWVGTQYF. CDR3 sequence (DNA): TGTGCCAGCAGTTACTCATGGGTGGGTACGCAGTATTTT.

This clonotype was seen only a few times. The gene calls are TRBV6-5 and TRBJ2-2, with D hard to call. CDR1 is MNHEY, CDR2 SVGAGI, per germline. Trimming removed 2 bases from V and 5 bases from J, with 3 bases in between. CDR3 length: 12 amino acids. The CDR3 spells CASSYQTGELFF. The CDR3 coding sequence is TGTGCCAGCAGTTACCAGACCGGGGAGCTGTTTTTT.

The J gene is TRBJ1-2, the V gene TRBV11-1; D is ambiguous. CDR3 size: 13 residues. Trimming left V 3 bases short and J 4 bases short, with 9 bases between. Germline V gives CDR1 SGHAT, CDR2 FQDESV (reference sequence). The CDR3 region has the DNA TGTGCCAGCAGCTTTGAGGTTAGCTATGGCTACACCTTC. This codes for CASSFEVSYGYTF.

This clonotype was detected only once. The J gene is TRBJ2-7, the V gene TRBV24-1, with D perhaps TRBD1 (6 bases). Germline CDR1 and CDR2: KGHDR and SFDVKD. The CDR3 is made up of 16 amino acids. Trimming took off 8 bases at V and 3 bases at J, with 22 bases between the two ends. The CDR3 coding sequence is TGTGCCACCAACCCTGCCCTACCGGACAGAATCTACGAGCAGTACTTC. Translating it yields CATNPALPDRIYEQYF.